The TCR beta chain under discussion was sequenced for a study of post-analysis software for immune sequencing data. This clonotype was seen repeatedly, ten times or more. Unique molecular identifiers featured in each of the TCR beta cDNA libraries. TCRdb analysed the PCR reads with MiXCR anew, one entry per CDR3 protein. The data contain about 770,000 distinct CDR3 sequences, 46% of them seen just once; the ten biggest clones take up roughly 4.5%. The TCR was taken from a girl between 10 and 17 years old with multiple sclerosis. Source material: blood.

The CDR3 DNA follows: TGTGCCAGCAGCTTACTACAGGGCTACGAGCAGTACTTC. It yields the protein CASSLLQGYEQYF. The chain is built from TRBV7-2 and TRBJ2-7; D may be TRBD1 (6 bases). Trimming cost V 2 bases and J 3 bases, with 8 bases left between them. The length of the CDR3 is 13 residues. Per the germline V gene, CDR1 is SGHTA and CDR2 is FQGNSA.